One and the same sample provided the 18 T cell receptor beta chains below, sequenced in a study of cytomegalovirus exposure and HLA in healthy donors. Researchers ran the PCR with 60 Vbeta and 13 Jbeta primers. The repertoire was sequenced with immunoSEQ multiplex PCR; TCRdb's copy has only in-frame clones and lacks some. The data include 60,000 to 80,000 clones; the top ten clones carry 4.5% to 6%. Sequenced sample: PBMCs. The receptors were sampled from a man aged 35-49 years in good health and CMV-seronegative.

CDR3 residues: CASSLVSQETQYF. As DNA, the CDR3 is TGTGCCAGCAGTTTGGTCAGCCAAGAGACCCAGTACTTC. This chain links TRBV28 with TRBJ2-5; D remains ambiguous. Trimming took 3 bases from V and 1 from J, leaving 6 bases between them. Per the germline V gene, CDR1 is MDHEN and CDR2 is SYDVKM. The CDR3 contains 13 residues. Supplemented by reference TRBV28 and TRBJ2-5, the full variable domain reads DVKVTQSSRYLVKRTGEKVFLECVQDMDHENMFWYRQDPGLGLRLIYFSYDVKMKEKGDIPEGYSVSREKKERFSLILESASTNQTSMYLCASSLVSQETQYFGPGTRLLVL.

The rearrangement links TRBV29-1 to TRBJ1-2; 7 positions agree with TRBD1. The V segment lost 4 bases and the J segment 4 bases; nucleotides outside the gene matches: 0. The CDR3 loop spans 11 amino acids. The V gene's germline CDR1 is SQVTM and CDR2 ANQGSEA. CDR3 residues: CSVGDSYGYTF. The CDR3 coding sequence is TGCAGCGTTGGGGACAGCTATGGCTACACCTTC. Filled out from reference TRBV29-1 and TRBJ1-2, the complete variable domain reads SAVISQKPSRDICQRGTSLTIQCQVDSQVTMMFWYRQQPGQSLTLIATANQGSEATYESGFVIDKFPISRPNLTFSTLTVSNMSPEDSSIYLCSVGDSYGYTFGSGTRLTVV.

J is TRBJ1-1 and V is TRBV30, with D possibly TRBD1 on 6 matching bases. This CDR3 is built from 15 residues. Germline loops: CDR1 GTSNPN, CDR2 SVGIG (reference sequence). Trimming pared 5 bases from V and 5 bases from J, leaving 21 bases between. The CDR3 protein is CAWSPPQGVRTEAFF. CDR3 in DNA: TGTGCCTGGTCCCCACCACAGGGTGTGAGGACTGAAGCTTTCTTT.

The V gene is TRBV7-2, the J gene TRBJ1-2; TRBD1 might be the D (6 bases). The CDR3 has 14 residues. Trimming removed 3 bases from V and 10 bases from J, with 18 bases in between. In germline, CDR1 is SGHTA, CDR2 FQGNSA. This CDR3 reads CASSFLGGDIDYTF. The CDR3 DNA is TGTGCCAGCAGCTTCTTAGGGGGAGATATTGACTACACCTTC.

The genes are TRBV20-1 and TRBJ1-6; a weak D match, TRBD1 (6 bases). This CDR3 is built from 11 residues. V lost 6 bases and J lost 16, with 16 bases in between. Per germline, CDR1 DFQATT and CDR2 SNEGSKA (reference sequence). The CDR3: CSAHFRGGLHF. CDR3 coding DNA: TGCAGTGCCCACTTCAGGGGAGGGCTCCACTTT.

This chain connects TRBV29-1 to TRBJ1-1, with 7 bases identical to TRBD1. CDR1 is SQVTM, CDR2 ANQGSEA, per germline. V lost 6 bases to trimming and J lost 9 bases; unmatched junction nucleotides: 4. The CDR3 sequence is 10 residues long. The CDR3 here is CSVTGVQAFF. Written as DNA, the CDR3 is TGCAGCGTCACAGGGGTTCAAGCTTTCTTT.

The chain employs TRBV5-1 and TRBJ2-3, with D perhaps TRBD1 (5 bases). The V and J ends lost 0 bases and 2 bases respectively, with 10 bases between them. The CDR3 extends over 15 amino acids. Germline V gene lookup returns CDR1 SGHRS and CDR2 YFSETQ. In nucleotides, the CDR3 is TGCGCCAGCAGCTTGGACGTAGGACACACAGATACGCAGTATTTT. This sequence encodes CASSLDVGHTDTQYF.

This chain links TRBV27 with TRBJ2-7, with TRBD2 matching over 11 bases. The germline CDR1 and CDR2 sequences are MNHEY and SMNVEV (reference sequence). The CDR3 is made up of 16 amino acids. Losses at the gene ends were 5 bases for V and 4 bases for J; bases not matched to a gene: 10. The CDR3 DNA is TGTGCCAGCAGTCCACTCGGGACTAGCGGACCGTACGAGCAGTACTTC. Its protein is CASSPLGTSGPYEQYF.

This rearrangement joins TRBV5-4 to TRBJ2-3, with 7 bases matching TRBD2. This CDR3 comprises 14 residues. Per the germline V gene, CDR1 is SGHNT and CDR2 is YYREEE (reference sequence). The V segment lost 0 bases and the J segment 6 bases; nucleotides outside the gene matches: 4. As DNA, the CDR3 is TGTGCCAGCAGCTTGGGGGACTACCGGGATACGCAGTATTTT. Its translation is CASSLGDYRDTQYF.

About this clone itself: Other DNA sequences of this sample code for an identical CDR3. The CDR3, as DNA: TGTGCCAGCTCACCCGGCGGCATCTCCTACAATGAGCAGTTCTTC. This sequence encodes CASSPGGISYNEQFF. V is TRBV18 and J is TRBJ2-1; no definite D call. The CDR3 is made up of 15 amino acids. Trimming took off 3 bases at V and 0 bases at J, with 9 bases between the two ends. Germline V CDR1 and CDR2: KGHSH, LQKENI.

The CDR3 nucleotides read TGTGCCTGGAGTAGGGGAGGGGAGCAGTACTTC. Protein sequence: CAWSRGGEQYF. The V gene is TRBV30, the J gene TRBJ2-7; TRBD2 aligns across 7 bases. This CDR3 has 11 amino acids. J was trimmed by 7 bases and V by 2 bases; bases with no gene match: 2. CDR1 and CDR2 from the germline V gene are GTSNPN and SVGIG (reference sequence).

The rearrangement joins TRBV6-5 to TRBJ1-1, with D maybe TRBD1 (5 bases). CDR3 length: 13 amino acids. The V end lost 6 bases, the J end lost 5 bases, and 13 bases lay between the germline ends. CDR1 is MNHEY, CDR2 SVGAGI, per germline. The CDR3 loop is CASSRTLRTEAFF. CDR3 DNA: TGTGCCAGCAGCAGGACATTAAGAACTGAAGCTTTCTTT.

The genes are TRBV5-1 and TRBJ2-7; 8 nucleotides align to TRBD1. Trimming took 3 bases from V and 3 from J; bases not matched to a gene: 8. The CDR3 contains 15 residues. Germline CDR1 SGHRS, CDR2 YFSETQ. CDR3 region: CASSSGQGQFYEQYF. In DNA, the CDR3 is TGCGCCAGCAGCTCCGGACAGGGACAGTTCTACGAGCAGTACTTC.

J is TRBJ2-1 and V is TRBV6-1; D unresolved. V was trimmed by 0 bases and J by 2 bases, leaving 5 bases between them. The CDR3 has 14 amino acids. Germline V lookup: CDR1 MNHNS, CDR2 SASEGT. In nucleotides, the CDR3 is TGTGCCAGCAGTGAAGCTGCTACCTACAATGAGCAGTTCTTC. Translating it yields CASSEAATYNEQFF.

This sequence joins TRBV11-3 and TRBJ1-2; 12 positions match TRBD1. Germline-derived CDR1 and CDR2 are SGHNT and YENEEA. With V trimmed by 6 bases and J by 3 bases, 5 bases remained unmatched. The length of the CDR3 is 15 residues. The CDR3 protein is CASSPGTGGDYGYTF. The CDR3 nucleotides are TGTGCCAGCAGTCCCGGGACAGGGGGCGACTATGGCTACACCTTC.

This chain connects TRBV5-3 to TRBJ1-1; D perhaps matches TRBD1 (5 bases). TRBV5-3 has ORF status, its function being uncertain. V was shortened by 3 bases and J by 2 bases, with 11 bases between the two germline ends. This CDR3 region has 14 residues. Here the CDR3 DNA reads TGTGCCAGAAGCTCCGGGACTGATAACACTGAAGCTTTCTTT. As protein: CARSSGTDNTEAFF.

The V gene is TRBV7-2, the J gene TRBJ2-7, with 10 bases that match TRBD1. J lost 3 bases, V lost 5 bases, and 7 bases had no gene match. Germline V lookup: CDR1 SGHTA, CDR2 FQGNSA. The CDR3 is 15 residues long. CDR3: CASSRLGQGNYEQYF. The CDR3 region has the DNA TGTGCCAGCAGCCGGCTGGGACAGGGGAACTACGAGCAGTACTTC. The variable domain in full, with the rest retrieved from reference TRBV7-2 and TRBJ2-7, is GAGVSQSPSNKVTEKGKDVELRCDPISGHTALYWYRQSLGQGLEFLIYFQGNSAPDKSGLPSDRFSAERTGGSVSTLTIQRTQQEDSAVYLCASSRLGQGNYEQYFGPGTRLTVT.

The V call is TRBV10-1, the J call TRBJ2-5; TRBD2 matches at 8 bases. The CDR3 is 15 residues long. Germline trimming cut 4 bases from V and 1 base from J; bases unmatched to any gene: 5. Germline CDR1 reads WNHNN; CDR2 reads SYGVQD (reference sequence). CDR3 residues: CASSGSGTSQETQYF. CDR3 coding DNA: TGCGCCAGCAGTGGTTCCGGGACTAGCCAAGAGACCCAGTACTTC.